This T cell receptor (beta chain) was identified in a study of blood T cell repertoires in COVID-19 (dated by TCRdb to the early 2020s). General notes on the study: The collaborator samples originated in the United States, Italy and Spain and spanned the acute and convalescent phases of COVID-19. The material from the prospective study consisted of cDNA or gDNA derived from T cells, B-cell-depleted T cells, or PBMCs. Deeply sampled blood TCRbeta repertoires from subjects exposed to, actively infected with, or recovered from COVID-19 were included in the dataset. A freely available public database, intended as a resource for researchers studying the immune response to SARS-CoV-2, is where the repertoires were released. The samples were drawn from the first 160 participants of the ongoing ImmuneRACE study and from 950 to 1,500 subjects provided by 6 global collaborators. Sample metadata almost always included a de-identified subject ID, COVID-19 status, age in years and sex. Where available, HLA class I and class II types were taken from metadata supplied by the sample provider and were not determined by assay-based typing.

TCRbeta CDR3 regions were amplified from genomic DNA by means of the immunoSEQ Assay, a bias-controlled multiplex PCR. The study's processing was this. Nucleated cell counts per sample were estimated from amplification of reference gene primers within the assay. To quantify the absolute abundance of each unique TCRbeta CDR3 rearrangement, sequence reads were collapsed and filtered. For each sample, productive Simpson clonality was calculated by taking the square root of Simpson's diversity index across productive rearrangements. In TCRdb, the immuneACCESS table is reduced to in-frame sequences with V and J assigned. These tables do not hold every clone; where another copy was compared, an unresolved V gene accounts for under half, and the others remain unexplained. The V and J calls and clone size come from that table; D and trimming were worked out from the DNA. The sample records approximately 280,000 clones, roughly 83% of which are singletons. In total, the top ten clones hold more than 1.4% of the sample.

As for this clone: The antigen it binds to is not known. No much larger clone exists at a distance of one base, and base qualities are not known.

In Seattle, one collaborating source enrolled patients while the infection was active and tracked those patients longitudinally over the course of disease. Whole blood was collected in K2EDTA tubes by collaborating institutions according to the institutions' own protocols. For TCRbeta analysis, collaborators shipped samples as frozen whole blood, isolated PBMCs, or DNA extracted from either of those sample types. On the study overall, not on this receptor specifically: The quantity of clinical and demographic metadata differed by source and by participant and was supplied without curation.

CDR1 and CDR2 are drawn from the germline V gene: SGHTA, FQGNSA. V drops 3 bases and J drops 9 bases, leaving 11 bases in between. The CDR3 numbers 12 residues from cysteine through phenylalanine. Only the CDR3 portion is preserved as DNA: 36 bases, with reading frame beginning at the first base. The sequenced sample consisted of peripheral blood. The sequence was collected from a human donor with COVID-19, enrolled during active disease. The donor label of this sample is uncertain. The sequence links TRBV7-2 to TRBJ1-1, with TRBD1 as a weak D call on 5 bases. In nucleotides, the sequence is TGTGCCAGCAGCTTCGGACACGCGCAAGCTTTCTTT. Its protein product is CASSFGHAQAFF.